One and the same sample provided the 30 T cell receptor beta chains below, sequenced in a study of vaccination and CD4 T cells after COVID-19. No cognate antigen is known for these TCRs. Treatment indicated: approximately 9-day PBMC culture with coronavirus spike peptide pools or control peptides (ViraFEST assay). Oncomine TCR Beta short-read sequencing was applied to DNA from cultured CD4+ T cells. TCRdb fed the PCR reads into MiXCR, producing one record per CDR3 protein. There are about 9,100 distinct CDR3 sequences in the sample; roughly 60% occur only once, and 34% lies in the top ten. Sequencing was performed on CD4+ T cells from blood, cultured in vitro. All receptors derive from a human donor who had recovered from COVID-19.

The chain has TRBV5-1 and TRBJ1-6; TRBD1 might be the D (5 bases). Germline V gives CDR1 SGHRS, CDR2 YFSETQ. The CDR3 is made up of 13 amino acids. Trimming took 3 bases from V and 10 from J, leaving 11 bases between them. CDR3 in DNA: TGCGCCAGCAGCTCCCAGGGAGACTCACCCCTCCACTTT. This gives the protein CASSSQGDSPLHF. Full variable domain (outside the CDR3, taken from reference TRBV5-1 and TRBJ1-6): KAGVTQTPRYLIKTRGQQVTLSCSPISGHRSVSWYQQTPGQGLQFLFEYFSETQRNKGNFPGRFSGRQFSNSRSEMNVSTLELGDSALYLCASSSQGDSPLHFGNGTRLTVT.

The J gene is TRBJ1-5, the V gene TRBV20-1, with a weak D call TRBD1 (6 bases). This CDR3 region has 17 residues. Germline CDR1 reads DFQATT; CDR2 reads SNEGSKA (reference sequence). V was clipped by 6 bases and J by 10 bases, with 31 bases between them. The CDR3 is CSATPGGASRGSRPQHF. CDR3 coding DNA: TGCAGTGCCACCCCGGGGGGGGCCTCCCGGGGGTCCCGTCCCCAGCATTTT.

This clonotype ranks as hyperexpanded. J is TRBJ1-1 and V is TRBV11-3; weak D call: TRBD1 (6 bases). The CDR3 runs to 14 residues. Germline lookup yields CDR1 SGHNT and CDR2 YENEEA. The germline V and J ends were trimmed by 8 bases and 7 bases, with 20 bases remaining between them. CDR3 amino acids: CASRDTSSRSEAFF. The CDR3 coding sequence is TGTGCCAGCCGGGACACCTCAAGTCGTAGTGAAGCTTTCTTT.

This sequence joins TRBV6-1 and TRBJ1-1, with a possible D match to TRBD1 (5 bases). Trimming shortened V by 5 bases and J by 5 bases, and 15 bases separated the two germline ends. This CDR3 spans 14 amino acids. Germline V lookup: CDR1 MNHNS, CDR2 SASEGT. The CDR3 sequence: CASSPGPRATEAFF. As DNA, the CDR3 is TGTGCCAGCAGTCCGGGACCCCGGGCGACTGAAGCTTTCTTT.

V gene TRBV7-2 combines with J gene TRBJ1-2, with D hard to call. The CDR3 covers 16 residues. V was pared by 1 base and J by 0 bases, with 12 bases between. The germline CDR1 and CDR2 sequences are SGHTA and FQGNSA. The DNA of the CDR3 is TGTGCCAGCAGCTTAGATGCAGGTTCAGCTAACTATGGCTACACCTTC. Translating gives CASSLDAGSANYGYTF.

The chain joins TRBV27 to TRBJ2-1; unclear D gene. V was cut by 4 bases and J by 2 bases, with 15 bases left in between. The CDR3 is made up of 16 amino acids. Per germline, CDR1 MNHEY and CDR2 SMNVEV (reference sequence). In DNA form, the CDR3 reads TGTGCCAGCAGTTCCGAGTGGGCGCCCACCTACAATGAGCAGTTCTTC. This gives the protein CASSSEWAPTYNEQFF.

This sequence joins TRBV2 and TRBJ2-7, with D perhaps assigned TRBD1 or TRBD2 (5 bases each). Germline CDR1 reads SNHLY; CDR2 reads FYNNEI. Deletions cut 4 bases from V and 6 bases from J, with 16 bases between. This CDR3 has 14 amino acids. In DNA, the CDR3 is TGTGCCAGCAGTGGGTCCAGGGACGTTGCCGAGCAGTACTTC. It yields the protein CASSGSRDVAEQYF. Full variable domain (rest looked up from reference TRBV2 and TRBJ2-7): EPEVTQTPSHQVTQMGQEVILRCVPISNHLYFYWYRQILGQKVEFLVSFYNNEISEKSEIFDDQFSVERPDGSNFTLKIRSTKLEDSAMYFCASSGSRDVAEQYFGPGTRLTVT.

V is TRBV2 and J is TRBJ2-5, with 9 bases matching TRBD2. The CDR3 is made up of 16 amino acids. The V gene's germline CDR1 is SNHLY and CDR2 FYNNEI. The V gene end was trimmed by 5 bases and the J gene end by 2 bases; junction bases not matched to a gene: 9. The chain's CDR3 is CASSTARAGGQETQYF. The DNA for the CDR3 is TGTGCCAGCAGTACCGCGAGAGCGGGAGGACAAGAGACCCAGTACTTC.

This clonotype came up once. The V and J genes are TRBV27 and TRBJ2-3, with a weak D call TRBD1 (6 bases). This CDR3 comprises 16 residues. V was cut by 5 bases and J by 3 bases, with 18 bases left in between. The germline V gene encodes CDR1 MNHEY and CDR2 SMNVEV (reference sequence). In nucleotides, the CDR3 is TGTGCCAGCAGTGGGGCCGGGACACATTGGACAGATACGCAGTATTTT. Protein: CASSGAGTHWTDTQYF.

J is TRBJ2-1 and V is TRBV6-4; D is perhaps TRBD2 (7 bases). V gave up 2 bases and J gave up 5 bases, with 13 bases separating them. The germline gives CDR1 MRHNA, CDR2 SNTAGT. CDR3 length: 15 amino acids. CDR3 residues: CASSDGGGGHNEQFF. CDR3 DNA: TGTGCCAGCAGTGACGGGGGCGGGGGCCACAATGAGCAGTTCTTC.

The chain employs TRBV30 and TRBJ2-6; D ambiguous. Germline V lookup: CDR1 GTSNPN, CDR2 SVGIG (reference sequence). The CDR3 spans 15 residues. V lost 1 base and J lost 1, with 8 bases in between. In nucleotides, the CDR3 is TGTGCCTGGAGTGGTCCCGATTCTGGGGCCAACGTCCTGACTTTC. Encoded protein: CAWSGPDSGANVLTF.

The CDR3 DNA reads TGTGCCAGCAGCTTAGTCTTTGGCAGAGAGACCCAGTACTTC. Amino acids: CASSLVFGRETQYF. The chain couples TRBV11-2 to TRBJ2-5; D call uncertain. Per germline, CDR1 SGHAT and CDR2 FQNNGV. V was trimmed by 1 base and J by 4 bases, leaving 10 bases between them. The CDR3 is made up of 14 amino acids.

The chain recombines TRBV7-9 with TRBJ2-2; D is possibly TRBD1 (5 bases). This CDR3 has 14 residues. With 2 bases removed from V and 4 bases from J, the gap between germline ends came to 8 bases. Looked up from germline, CDR1 is SEHNR and CDR2 is FQNEAQ (reference sequence). The CDR3, as DNA: TGTGCCAGCAGCTTACGGCAGGGCACCGGGGAGCTGTTTTTT. Its translation is CASSLRQGTGELFF. Variable domain in full (rest from reference TRBV7-9 and TRBJ2-2): DTGVSQNPRHKITKRGQNVTFRCDPISEHNRLYWYRQTLGQGPEFLTYFQNEAQLEKSRLLSDRFSAERPKGSFSTLEIQRTEQGDSAMYLCASSLRQGTGELFFGEGSRLTVL.

This sequence joins TRBV28 and TRBJ1-1; D gene ambiguous. CDR1 and CDR2 from the germline V gene are MDHEN and SYDVKM. Deletions cut 10 bases from V and 0 bases from J, with 12 bases between. This CDR3 is built from 13 residues. The chain's CDR3 is CATRGQMNTEAFF. CDR3 in DNA: TGTGCCACCCGAGGGCAGATGAACACTGAAGCTTTCTTT.

The V and J genes are TRBV20-1 and TRBJ2-3; the D is unclear. The CDR3 runs 16 residues. The V gene lost 4 bases and the J gene lost 0 bases, with 17 bases spanning the gap. The germline gives CDR1 DFQATT, CDR2 SNEGSKA (reference sequence). The CDR3 nucleotides are TGCAGTGCTACCCCCCCTGGCACCATAAGCACAGATACGCAGTATTTT. It translates to CSATPPGTISTDTQYF.

The V call is TRBV11-3, the J call TRBJ2-5; weak D call: TRBD2 (5 bases). Looked up from germline, CDR1 is SGHNT and CDR2 is YENEEA. There are 13 residues in the CDR3. V was shortened by 0 bases and J by 7 bases, with 9 bases between the two germline ends. CDR3 in DNA: TGTGCCAGCAGCTTAGACGGGGTTGGGACCCAGTACTTC. Encoded protein: CASSLDGVGTQYF.

The genes are TRBV18 and TRBJ1-5, with D tentatively TRBD1 (6 bases). V lost 0 bases and J lost 8, with 14 bases in between. The CDR3 has 15 amino acids. CDR1 and CDR2 from the germline V gene are KGHSH and LQKENI. CDR3: CASSPPGGAREPQHF. As DNA, the CDR3 is TGTGCCAGCTCACCACCGGGGGGGGCTAGGGAGCCCCAGCATTTT.

This clonotype was counted a single time. The chain has TRBV2 and TRBJ2-2; 9 nucleotides match TRBD1. CDR1 and CDR2 from the germline V gene are SNHLY and FYNNEI. Trimming cost V 4 bases and J 5 bases; bases outside gene matches: 5. The CDR3 covers 15 residues. CDR3 nucleotides: TGTGCCAGCAGTGTGGCCGACAGGGGGACCGGGGAGCTGTTTTTT. It encodes CASSVADRGTGELFF.

This CDR3 is CASSLGWLGHQETQYF. DNA of the CDR3: TGCGCCAGCAGCTTGGGTTGGCTAGGACACCAAGAGACCCAGTACTTC. The chain recombines TRBV5-1 with TRBJ2-5; D unresolved. There are 16 residues in the CDR3. CDR1 is SGHRS, CDR2 YFSETQ, per germline. The ends were cut back, 0 bases at V and 0 bases at J, with 12 bases in the middle.

The chain couples TRBV12-3 or TRBV12-4 to TRBJ1-1; 7 nucleotides align to TRBD1. The CDR3 is 14 residues long. V lost 0 bases, J lost 8 bases, and 6 bases stayed unmatched. Here the CDR3 DNA reads TGTGCCAGCAGTTTAGCCTACAGGGGCTCGGAAGCTTTCTTT. It specifies CASSLAYRGSEAFF.

This rearrangement joins TRBV11-2 to TRBJ2-7, with unresolved D. The CDR3 is 13 amino acids. Trimming cost V 6 bases and J 5 bases, with 14 bases left between them. Germline V gene data show CDR1 as SGHAT and CDR2 as FQNNGV. CDR3 DNA: TGTGCCAGCAGTTACTCGGTTCAGAACGAGCAGTACTTC. It translates to CASSYSVQNEQYF.

The chain joins TRBV6-1 to TRBJ1-1; D is perhaps TRBD1 (5 bases). The CDR3 length is 12 residues. V gave up 5 bases and J gave up 5 bases, with 9 bases separating them. Germline V lookup: CDR1 MNHNS, CDR2 SASEGT. The CDR3 reads CASSRGRTEAFF. In DNA, the CDR3 is TGTGCCAGCAGTAGGGGAAGGACTGAAGCTTTCTTT.

The V gene is TRBV20-1, the J gene TRBJ2-7, with 10 bases lining up with TRBD2. CDR3 length: 16 amino acids. Germline V gene data show CDR1 as DFQATT and CDR2 as SNEGSKA (reference sequence). J lost 4 bases, V lost 0 bases, and 9 bases had no gene match. This CDR3 reads CSARDVLAGAFYEQYF. CDR3 DNA: TGCAGTGCTAGAGATGTTCTAGCGGGAGCGTTTTACGAGCAGTACTTC.

The chain employs TRBV5-1 and TRBJ2-1; D perhaps matches TRBD2 (5 bases). V was pared by 0 bases and J by 0 bases, with 7 bases between. Germline CDR1 SGHRS, CDR2 YFSETQ. The CDR3 spans 15 residues. In DNA, the CDR3 is TGCGCCAGCAGCTTGGTACGGGACTCCTACAATGAGCAGTTCTTC. Encoded protein: CASSLVRDSYNEQFF.

This chain links TRBV6-2 or TRBV6-3 with TRBJ2-5; D uncertain. This CDR3 is built from 12 residues. Germline V lookup: CDR1 MNHEY, CDR2 SVGEGT. Trimming took 1 base from V and 2 from J, leaving 2 bases between them. CDR3 loop: CASSYWQETQYF. CDR3 bases: TGTGCCAGCAGTTACTGGCAAGAGACCCAGTACTTC.

The DNA for the CDR3 is TGTGCCACCAGCGCCCCGACAGGGCACACCGGGGAGCTGTTTTTT. The encoded protein is CATSAPTGHTGELFF. J is TRBJ2-2 and V is TRBV24-1; 7 bases line up with TRBD1. From germline, CDR1 is KGHDR and CDR2 SFDVKD. The CDR3 extends over 15 amino acids. After removal of 7 bases from V and 3 bases from J, the junction contained 7 bases not matched to a gene.

This chain joins TRBV20-1 and TRBJ2-1, with 13 bases that match TRBD2. Trimming removed 0 bases from V and 10 bases from J; junction bases left unmatched: 6. The CDR3 covers 15 residues. Germline V lookup: CDR1 DFQATT, CDR2 SNEGSKA (reference sequence). The CDR3 DNA reads as TGCAGTGCTAGAGACCCCGGACTAGCGGGAGCAGAGCAGTTCTTC. Translation: CSARDPGLAGAEQFF.

J is TRBJ2-7 and V is TRBV7-2; 7 bases agree with TRBD2. The CDR3 is made up of 14 amino acids. Germline V gives CDR1 SGHTA, CDR2 FQGNSA. Unmatched junction bases numbered 5, after V lost 4 bases and J lost 2 bases. In DNA, the CDR3 is TGTGCCAGCAGCTCCGGGACTACCGCCTACGAGCAGTACTTC. As protein: CASSSGTTAYEQYF.

The CDR3 spells CASSSLPCGAKNIQYF. Here the CDR3 DNA reads TGTGCCAGCAGCTCACTACCTTGCGGGGCCAAAAACATTCAGTACTTC. The V gene is TRBV21-1, the J gene TRBJ2-4; the table's D gene call, TRBD2, was not cross checked with the DNA. TRBV21-1 constitutes a pseudogene. CDR3 length: 16 residues.

The chain combines TRBV2 with TRBJ2-7; 9 nucleotides match TRBD1. The CDR3 extends over 15 amino acids. V lost 2 bases and J lost 6; bases outside the gene matches: 8. In germline, CDR1 is SNHLY, CDR2 FYNNEI. DNA of the CDR3: TGTGCCAGCAGTGAACGGGACAGGGTTTCTTCCGAGCAGTACTTC. It translates to CASSERDRVSSEQYF.